This entry lists 22 T cell receptor beta chains sequenced from one sample in a study of blood T cell repertoires in COVID-19. Profiled with immunoSEQ multiplex PCR; TCRdb holds only in-frame clones, not every one. The repertoire holds some 250,000 clones, with around 80% as singletons. Sequenced sample: PBMCs or T cells enriched from blood (not recorded which). The receptor set was obtained from a man between 40 and 49 years old who had recovered from COVID-19.

The CDR3: CASSVGQPNSPLHF. The DNA for the CDR3 is TGTGCCAGCAGCGTGGGCCAGCCAAATTCACCCCTCCACTTT. The V and J genes are TRBV9 and TRBJ1-6; D unresolved. Per germline, CDR1 SGDLS and CDR2 YYNGEE. This CDR3 spans 14 amino acids. The germline V and J ends were trimmed by 2 bases and 7 bases, with 10 bases remaining between them.

The chain couples TRBV15 to TRBJ2-1; 14 bases match TRBD2. Trimming cost V 5 bases and J 6 bases; bases outside gene matches: 6. Looked up from germline, CDR1 is LNHNV and CDR2 is YYDKDF (reference sequence). This CDR3 region has 16 residues. DNA of the CDR3: TGTGCCACCAGCTCCCCCGGGACTAGCGGGAGCAATGAGCAGTTCTTC. Its translation: CATSSPGTSGSNEQFF. The variable domain in full, with the rest retrieved from reference TRBV15 and TRBJ2-1, is DAMVIQNPRYQVTQFGKPVTLSCSQTLNHNVMYWYQQKSSQAPKLLFHYYDKDFNNEADTPDNFQSRRPNTSFCFLDIRSPGLGDTAMYLCATSSPGTSGSNEQFFGPGTRLTVL.

CDR3 bases: TGTGCCAGCAGCCAAAATAGGGGCAATGAGCAGTTCTTC. Amino acid sequence: CASSQNRGNEQFF. V gene TRBV3-1 (or the pseudogene TRBV3-2) combines with J gene TRBJ2-1; D perhaps matches TRBD1 (5 bases). Trimming left V 2 bases short and J 6 bases short, with 8 bases between. Germline CDR1 LGHDT, CDR2 YNNKEL (reference sequence). The CDR3 runs to 13 residues.

This clone was counted only a few times. The chain uses TRBV7-3 and TRBJ2-2, with 8 bases fitting TRBD2. This CDR3 has 18 amino acids. V lost 3 bases to trimming and J lost 4 bases; unmatched junction nucleotides: 13. Germline CDR1 SGHTA, CDR2 FQGTGA. In DNA, the CDR3 is TGTGCCAGCAGCTTTACCCCGGGAGTAGCGGGGACCACCGGGGAGCTGTTTTTT. Residues: CASSFTPGVAGTTGELFF.

The chain uses TRBV24-1 and TRBJ1-2; D gene ambiguous. The length of the CDR3 is 17 residues. V lost 2 bases and J lost 0, with 15 bases in between. Germline CDR1 is KGHDR and CDR2 is SFDVKD. CDR3 loop: CATSDYKGEGANYGYTF. The CDR3 bases are TGTGCCACCAGTGATTACAAGGGCGAGGGAGCTAACTATGGCTACACCTTC.

V is TRBV10-2 and J is TRBJ2-5; a weak D match, TRBD2 (5 bases). Germline V gene sequence: CDR1 WSHSY, CDR2 SAAADI. Between the trimmed V and J ends, which lost 6 bases and 5 bases, there was a span of 13 bases. The CDR3 covers 13 residues. Here the CDR3 DNA reads TGCGCCAGCAGCGGGGAGCTGGGGGAGACCCAGTACTTC. It codes for CASSGELGETQYF.

This rearrangement joins TRBV11-2 to TRBJ2-3; D is unresolved. CDR3 length equals 12 residues. V shed 5 bases and J shed 0 bases, with 3 bases lying between them. The germline gives CDR1 SGHAT, CDR2 FQNNGV. CDR3 sequence reads: CASSPSTDTQYF. CDR3 in DNA: TGTGCCAGCAGCCCGAGCACAGATACGCAGTATTTT.

This chain uses TRBV7-2 with TRBJ1-6; D call uncertain. CDR1 and CDR2 from the germline V gene are SGHTA and FQGNSA. V lost 1 base and J 7 bases, leaving 11 bases between the germline ends. The CDR3 is 15 residues long. CDR3 residues: CASSLGERGNSPLHF. CDR3 sequence (DNA): TGTGCCAGCAGCTTAGGGGAGCGCGGGAATTCACCCCTCCACTTT.

This sequence joins TRBV5-4 and TRBJ1-2; D is unresolved. V gave up 4 bases and J gave up 6 bases, with 10 bases separating them. CDR1 is SGHNT and CDR2 is YYREEE in the germline V gene (reference sequence). The CDR3 runs 12 residues. The CDR3 DNA reads TGTGCCAGCAGCCCTCCCTACGATGGCTACACCTTC. It codes for CASSPPYDGYTF.

This chain connects TRBV2 to TRBJ2-3, with 16 bases matching TRBD2. CDR3 length equals 18 residues. The V gene's germline CDR1 is SNHLY and CDR2 FYNNEI. With V trimmed by 6 bases and J by 5 bases, 11 bases remained unmatched. The DNA of the CDR3 is TGTGCCAGCAGCGCCGGGACTAGCGGGGGGGCCTCCGGAGATACGCAGTATTTT. Translated, it gives CASSAGTSGGASGDTQYF.

This clone was detected a few times. The V gene is TRBV19, the J gene TRBJ2-7; 10 bases agree with TRBD1. Germline V gene data show CDR1 as LNHDA and CDR2 as SQIVND (reference sequence). Unmatched junction bases numbered 3, after V lost 4 bases and J lost 0 bases. The CDR3 is made up of 15 amino acids. The CDR3 is CASSTRDRGSYEQYF. The DNA for the CDR3 is TGTGCCAGTAGTACTAGGGACAGGGGCTCCTACGAGCAGTACTTC.

This chain joins TRBV19 and TRBJ1-4, with D tentatively TRBD1 (6 bases). This CDR3 spans 14 amino acids. From germline, CDR1 is LNHDA and CDR2 SQIVND (reference sequence). V was shortened by 4 bases and J by 1 base, with 7 bases between the two germline ends. The CDR3 sequence: CASSKGGTNEKLFF. The CDR3 bases are TGTGCCAGTAGTAAAGGGGGAACTAATGAAAAACTGTTTTTT. The whole variable domain, filled in from reference TRBV19 and TRBJ1-4, reads DGGITQSPKYLFRKEGQNVTLSCEQNLNHDAMYWYRQDPGQGLRLIYYSQIVNDFQKGDIAEGYSVSREKKESFPLTVTSAQKNPTAFYLCASSKGGTNEKLFFGSGTQLSVL.

This sequence joins TRBV5-1 and TRBJ2-3, with D unresolved. CDR3 length equals 13 residues. Germline V CDR1 and CDR2: SGHRS, YFSETQ. V lost 4 bases, J lost 4 bases, and 10 bases lay in between. The CDR3 is CASSPRYADTQYF. CDR3 sequence (DNA): TGCGCCAGCAGCCCCAGGTACGCAGATACGCAGTATTTT.

This chain joins TRBV9 and TRBJ1-4; TRBD1 agrees at 10 bases. Unmatched junction bases numbered 5, after V lost 3 bases and J lost 6 bases. The CDR3 consists of 15 residues. CDR1 is SGDLS, CDR2 YYNGEE, per germline. In nucleotides, the CDR3 is TGTGCCAGCAGCGCCGACAGGGGGCCTTATGAAAAACTGTTTTTT. Its protein product is CASSADRGPYEKLFF.

The chain is built from TRBV2 and TRBJ2-4; weak D call: TRBD1 (5 bases). The CDR3 is made up of 15 amino acids. V shed 5 bases and J shed 0 bases, with 11 bases lying between them. Germline V CDR1 and CDR2: SNHLY, FYNNEI. This chain's CDR3 is CASSTGSIAKNIQYF. CDR3 DNA: TGTGCCAGCAGTACAGGATCGATAGCCAAAAACATTCAGTACTTC.

This clone was detected only once. The chain carries TRBV6-5 and TRBJ1-4, with TRBD1 matching 8 bases. This CDR3 is built from 14 residues. V gave up 6 bases and J gave up 4 bases; unmatched junction bases: 4. Germline CDR1 MNHEY, CDR2 SVGAGI. For the CDR3, the DNA is TGTGCCAGCAGCTTACAGGGGGTTAATGAAAAACTGTTTTTT. Translating gives CASSLQGVNEKLFF.

The chain carries TRBV5-1 and TRBJ1-3; the D is unclear. This CDR3 is 12 amino acids long. The V gene lost 2 bases and the J gene lost 11 bases, with 11 bases spanning the gap. CDR1 and CDR2 (germline): SGHRS, YFSETQ. In DNA form, the CDR3 reads TGCGCCAGCAGCTTACCAGCCGGGGCCATATATTTT. Protein: CASSLPAGAIYF.

The J gene is TRBJ2-7, the V gene TRBV5-4; D is ambiguous. V was trimmed by 2 bases and J by 4 bases, leaving 16 bases between them. CDR3 size: 15 residues. The V gene's germline CDR1 is SGHNT and CDR2 YYREEE (reference sequence). CDR3 coding DNA: TGTGCCAGCAGCTTAATAGGCGGAAATTCTTACGAGCAGTACTTC. This gives the protein CASSLIGGNSYEQYF.

This chain links TRBV7-9 with TRBJ2-7; 9 bases agree with TRBD2. The J segment lost 7 bases and the V segment lost 7 bases, leaving 8 bases of the junction unmatched. This CDR3 comprises 13 residues. Germline-derived CDR1 and CDR2 are SEHNR and FQNEAQ (reference sequence). In DNA, the CDR3 is TGTGCCAGCACCCTAGCGGGATCAGAAGAGCAGTACTTC. Amino acids: CASTLAGSEEQYF.

The chain couples TRBV29-1 to TRBJ1-2; possibly TRBD1 for D (5 bases). The CDR3 covers 12 residues. V was cut by 4 bases and J by 4 bases, with 10 bases left in between. Germline V gene lookup returns CDR1 SQVTM and CDR2 ANQGSEA. The CDR3 region is CSVGQRGYGYTF. The CDR3 bases are TGCAGCGTTGGACAGAGAGGCTATGGCTACACCTTC.

The J gene is TRBJ2-5, the V gene TRBV9; the match to TRBD2 covers 10 bases. CDR3 length: 17 residues. V was clipped by 3 bases and J by 5 bases; unmatched bases: 13. Germline CDR1 is SGDLS and CDR2 is YYNGEE. The CDR3 DNA sequence: TGTGCCAGCAGCGCAAGCGGGGGGGCCGTTTTTGGCGAGACCCAGTACTTC. Amino acids: CASSASGGAVFGETQYF.

A few counts support this clone. This chain connects TRBV19 to TRBJ1-1; possible D gene TRBD1, 6 bases. There are 13 residues in the CDR3. Germline CDR1 is LNHDA and CDR2 is SQIVND (reference sequence). Deletions cut 3 bases from V and 7 bases from J, with 12 bases between. The CDR3 nucleotides are TGTGCCAGTAGTATCCCCTCAGGGGTTGAAGCTTTCTTT. It yields the protein CASSIPSGVEAFF. Together with reference TRBV19 and TRBJ1-1, the CDR3 gives the full variable domain: DGGITQSPKYLFRKEGQNVTLSCEQNLNHDAMYWYRQDPGQGLRLIYYSQIVNDFQKGDIAEGYSVSREKKESFPLTVTSAQKNPTAFYLCASSIPSGVEAFFGQGTRLTVV.